This passage covers 21 T cell receptor beta chains from one sample sequenced in a study of CD8 T cells in ankylosing spondylitis. For these receptors, no antigen is known. Notes on the study in general: A motif in TCR beta, a set of roughly eight highly homologous variants, appeared characteristic of ankylosing spondylitis blood.

A single record per CDR3 protein comes from TCRdb applying MiXCR to the 5' RACE reads. This sample has fewer than 750,000 distinct CDR3 sequences, with around 20% found just once. Input material: blood, either unsorted or a sorted T cell fraction (not recorded which). The receptors shown here come from a male donor with ankylosing spondylitis.

This clonotype was seen ten or more times. The CDR3: CASSLDGGFGNTIYF. The DNA for the CDR3 is TGCGCCAGCAGCTTGGACGGGGGCTTTGGAAACACCATATATTTT. This chain connects TRBV5-1 to TRBJ1-3; perhaps TRBD1 as D (6 bases). Trimming cost V 0 bases and J 3 bases, with 10 bases left between them. The CDR3 extends over 15 amino acids. The germline V gene encodes CDR1 SGHRS and CDR2 YFSETQ.

The chain is built from TRBV29-1 and TRBJ2-1; TRBD2 aligns across 9 bases. The ends lost 3 bases at V and 7 bases at J; junction bases unmatched: 7. The CDR3 consists of 14 residues. Looked up from germline, CDR1 is SQVTM and CDR2 is ANQGSEA. CDR3 bases: TGCAGCGTTGATCGCGGGGGGGACTTTAATGAGCAGTTCTTC. It yields the protein CSVDRGGDFNEQFF.

This clonotype has a handful of counts. The chain joins TRBV12-3 or TRBV12-4 to TRBJ2-2; no clear D. The CDR3 is 14 amino acids. V lost 3 bases, J lost 1 base, and 6 bases lay in between. The CDR3: CASSFMWNTGELFF. The CDR3 region has the DNA TGTGCCAGCAGTTTTATGTGGAACACCGGGGAGCTGTTTTTT.

This clonotype was seen a handful of times. The gene calls are TRBV15 and TRBJ2-1; 12 bases match TRBD2. The CDR3 is 15 amino acids. Trimming took 3 bases from V and 4 from J; bases not matched to a gene: 1. The germline gives CDR1 LNHNV, CDR2 YYDKDF (reference sequence). The CDR3 here is CATSRTSGSYNEQFF. CDR3 sequence (DNA): TGTGCCACCAGCAGGACTAGCGGGAGTTACAATGAGCAGTTCTTC. Together with reference TRBV15 and TRBJ2-1, the CDR3 gives the full variable domain: DAMVIQNPRYQVTQFGKPVTLSCSQTLNHNVMYWYQQKSSQAPKLLFHYYDKDFNNEADTPDNFQSRRPNTSFCFLDIRSPGLGDTAMYLCATSRTSGSYNEQFFGPGTRLTVL.

This clonotype was detected a few times. The chain is built from TRBV12-3 or TRBV12-4 and TRBJ2-7, with D maybe TRBD1 (6 bases). V was trimmed by 7 bases and J by 0 bases, leaving 10 bases between them. The CDR3 contains 13 residues. Here the CDR3 reads CASMDSFSYEQYF. The CDR3 DNA reads as TGTGCCAGCATGGACAGTTTCTCCTACGAGCAGTACTTC.

The chain recombines TRBV11-3 with TRBJ2-5; weak D call: TRBD1 (6 bases). The CDR3 is 15 amino acids. Looked up from germline, CDR1 is SGHNT and CDR2 is YENEEA. V was clipped by 1 base and J by 4 bases, with 13 bases between them. The CDR3 spells CASSLGGGPPETQYF. The CDR3 coding sequence is TGTGCCAGCAGCTTAGGAGGGGGACCCCCAGAGACCCAGTACTTC.

The chain couples TRBV6-5 to TRBJ2-3; possible D gene TRBD2, 6 bases. The germline V and J ends were trimmed by 2 bases and 0 bases, with 9 bases remaining between them. The CDR3 extends over 15 amino acids. Per the germline V gene, CDR1 is MNHEY and CDR2 is SVGAGI. In nucleotides, the CDR3 is TGTGCCAGCAGTTACAAGCGGGCTAGCACAGATACGCAGTATTTT. Protein product: CASSYKRASTDTQYF.

V and J are TRBV27 and TRBJ2-7; D tentatively reads TRBD1 or TRBD2 (5 bases each). The ends were cut back, 3 bases at V and 0 bases at J, with 15 bases in the middle. CDR1 and CDR2 (germline): MNHEY, SMNVEV (reference sequence). The CDR3 extends over 16 amino acids. The CDR3 spells CASSLGVGAGSYEQYF. The DNA of the CDR3 is TGTGCCAGCAGTTTGGGGGTCGGCGCAGGCTCCTACGAGCAGTACTTC.

In this sample, this clonotype turned up a few times. The chain uses TRBV4-1 and TRBJ2-3; 7 positions agree with TRBD2. The CDR3 is 15 amino acids. The V segment lost 3 bases and the J segment 1 base; nucleotides outside the gene matches: 4. The germline V gene has CDR1 MGHRA and CDR2 YSYEKL. CDR3 nucleotide sequence: TGCGCCAGCAGCCAGACGGGGAGGGGCACAGATACGCAGTATTTT. Protein product: CASSQTGRGTDTQYF.

The CDR3 loop reads CATSRDYYQPQHF. DNA for the CDR3: TGTGCCACCAGCAGAGATTACTATCAGCCCCAGCATTTT. The J gene is TRBJ1-5, the V gene TRBV15; D is ambiguous. CDR3 length: 13 amino acids. In germline, CDR1 is LNHNV, CDR2 YYDKDF (reference sequence). The ends were cut back, 0 bases at V and 5 bases at J, with 5 bases in the middle. Using reference TRBV15 and TRBJ1-5 for the parts outside the CDR3, the full variable domain is DAMVIQNPRYQVTQFGKPVTLSCSQTLNHNVMYWYQQKSSQAPKLLFHYYDKDFNNEADTPDNFQSRRPNTSFCFLDIRSPGLGDTAMYLCATSRDYYQPQHFGDGTRLSIL.

As for this clonotype: In this CDR3 the conserved last residue, phenylalanine or tryptophan, is missing, so a read error is likely. The chain combines TRBV7-9 with TRBJ1-6, with 7 bases aligning to TRBD1. The CDR3 loop spans 17 amino acids. Germline CDR1 and CDR2: SEHNR and FQNEAQ (reference sequence). The trim removed 5 bases at V and 2 bases at J, leaving 9 bases unmatched. The CDR3 here is CASSRMTGNTYNSPLHL. In DNA, the CDR3 is TGTGCCAGCAGCCGGATGACAGGGAATACCTATAATTCACCCCTCCACCTT.

This clonotype appeared a few times. The rearrangement uses TRBV12-3 or TRBV12-4 and TRBJ1-3, with D perhaps TRBD1 (6 bases). The CDR3 covers 14 residues. The CDR3, as DNA: TGTGCGGGGGGCCAGCTCGCCTCTGGAAACACCATATATTTT. This translates into CAGGQLASGNTIYF.

This clonotype was counted a few times. The chain is built from TRBV13 and TRBJ2-7, with 8 bases matching TRBD1. The CDR3 length is 17 residues. Looked up from germline, CDR1 is PRHDT and CDR2 is FYEKMQ (reference sequence). Trimming took 2 bases from V and 3 from J; bases not matched to a gene: 12. The CDR3 bases are TGTGCCAGCAGCTTAACTGGCTATCGGGACAGGAACTACGAGCAGTACTTC. This sequence encodes CASSLTGYRDRNYEQYF.

The rearrangement links TRBV29-1 to TRBJ1-1; D uncertain. Germline V CDR1 and CDR2: SQVTM, ANQGSEA. The CDR3 extends over 12 amino acids. Trimming removed 6 bases at V and 5 bases at J, with 13 bases between. In nucleotides, the CDR3 is TGCAGCGTGGGCCGGGGTGGGACTGAAGCTTTCTTT. It is translated as CSVGRGGTEAFF.

The chain recombines TRBV6-5 with TRBJ2-2, with D uncertain. Per germline, CDR1 MNHEY and CDR2 SVGAGI. There are 15 residues in the CDR3. V was trimmed by 3 bases and J by 2 bases, leaving 10 bases between them. The CDR3 loop reads CASSYGAINTGELFF. The CDR3 bases are TGTGCCAGCAGTTATGGCGCCATTAACACCGGGGAGCTGTTTTTT.

The chain couples TRBV18 to TRBJ1-4; D ambiguous. The CDR3 contains 15 residues. From germline, CDR1 is KGHSH and CDR2 LQKENI. Trimming pared 3 bases from V and 0 bases from J, leaving 8 bases between. This chain's CDR3 is CASSPDVATNEKLFF. CDR3 bases: TGTGCCAGCTCACCGGATGTTGCAACTAATGAAAAACTGTTTTTT. The full variable domain, its missing parts supplied by reference TRBV18 and TRBJ1-4, is NAGVMQNPRHLVRRRGQEARLRCSPMKGHSHVYWYRQLPEEGLKFMVYLQKENIIDESGMPKERFSAEFPKEGPSILRIQQVVRGDSAAYFCASSPDVATNEKLFFGSGTQLSVL.

The chain couples TRBV25-1 to TRBJ2-5, with TRBD1 as a possible D gene (6 bases). CDR3 size: 14 residues. Germline CDR1 and CDR2: MGHDK and SYGVNS. Trimming removed 0 bases from V and 5 bases from J, with 10 bases in between. The CDR3 coding sequence is TGTGCCAGCAGTGAATATGTGGGGGCTGAGACCCAGTACTTC. It translates to CASSEYVGAETQYF. Drawing the rest from reference TRBV25-1 and TRBJ2-5, the complete variable domain is EADIYQTPRYLVIGTGKKITLECSQTMGHDKMYWYQQDPGMELHLIHYSYGVNSTEKGDLSSESTVSRIRTEHFPLTLESARPSHTSQYLCASSEYVGAETQYFGPGTRLLVL.

This clonotype was found many times. V is TRBV11-2 and J is TRBJ2-1; 8 positions agree with TRBD2. The length of the CDR3 is 20 residues. Germline assignment: CDR1 SGHAT and CDR2 FQNNGV. V lost 4 bases and J lost 5; bases outside the gene matches: 22. Here the CDR3 reads CASSSTFLGTSNLLNNEQFF. The CDR3 region has the DNA TGTGCCAGCAGCTCCACCTTCCTCGGGACTAGTAATCTCTTGAACAATGAGCAGTTCTTC.

V is TRBV9 and J is TRBJ2-7, with 7 bases matching TRBD2. CDR1 and CDR2 from the germline V gene are SGDLS and YYNGEE. J gave up 2 bases and V 3 bases, and 5 bases lay outside the gene matches. The length of the CDR3 is 14 residues. CDR3 loop: CASSAGAGAYEQYF. The DNA of the CDR3 is TGTGCCAGCAGCGCCGGGGCGGGAGCCTACGAGCAGTACTTC.

This clonotype showed up just a few times. The chain carries TRBV10-3 and TRBJ2-1, with D uncertain. The V gene lost 2 bases and the J gene lost 4 bases, with 12 bases spanning the gap. Germline loops: CDR1 ENHRY, CDR2 SYGVKD. CDR3 length: 15 amino acids. The CDR3 sequence: CAISEPDQGYNEQFF. CDR3 nucleotides: TGTGCCATCAGTGAGCCGGACCAAGGGTACAATGAGCAGTTCTTC.

V and J are TRBV4-2 and TRBJ2-1; D is ambiguous. V shed 4 bases and J shed 0 bases, with 13 bases lying between them. CDR3 length: 16 residues. Germline CDR1 is LGHNA and CDR2 is YNFKEQ. CDR3 DNA: TGTGCCAGCAGCCCGAATGGGCCCAGCTCCTACAATGAGCAGTTCTTC. It specifies CASSPNGPSSYNEQFF.